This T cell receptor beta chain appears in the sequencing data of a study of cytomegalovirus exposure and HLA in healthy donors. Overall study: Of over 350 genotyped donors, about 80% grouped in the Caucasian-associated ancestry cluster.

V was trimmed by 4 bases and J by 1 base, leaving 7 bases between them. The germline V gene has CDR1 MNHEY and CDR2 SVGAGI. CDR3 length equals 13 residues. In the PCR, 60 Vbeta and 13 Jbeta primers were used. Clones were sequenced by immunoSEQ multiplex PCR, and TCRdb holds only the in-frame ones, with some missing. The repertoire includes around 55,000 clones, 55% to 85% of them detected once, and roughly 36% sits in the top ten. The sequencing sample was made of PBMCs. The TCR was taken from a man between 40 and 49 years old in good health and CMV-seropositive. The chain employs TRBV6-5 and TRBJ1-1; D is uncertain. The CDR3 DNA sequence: TGTGCCAGCAGTTTCTCCCAGAACACTGAAGCTTTCTTT. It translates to CASSFSQNTEAFF.